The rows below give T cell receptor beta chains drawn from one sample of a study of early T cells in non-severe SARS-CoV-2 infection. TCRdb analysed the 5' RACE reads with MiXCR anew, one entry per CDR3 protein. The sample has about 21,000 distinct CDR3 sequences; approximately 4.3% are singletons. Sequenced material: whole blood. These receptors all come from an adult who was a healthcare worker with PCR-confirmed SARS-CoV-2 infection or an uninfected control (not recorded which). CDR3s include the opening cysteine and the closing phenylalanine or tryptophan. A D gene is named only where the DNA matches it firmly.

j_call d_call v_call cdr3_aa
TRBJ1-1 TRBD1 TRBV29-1 CSAYGQGTSEAFF
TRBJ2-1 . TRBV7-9 CASSLGGAEALYNEQFF
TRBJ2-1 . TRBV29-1 CSVGGPYLHNEQFF
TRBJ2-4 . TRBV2 CASSPMDVGNIQYF
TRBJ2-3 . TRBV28 CASRSSLTDTQYF
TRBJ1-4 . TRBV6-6 CASSYKRGSHEKLFF
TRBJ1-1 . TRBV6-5 CASRAGNWNTEAFF
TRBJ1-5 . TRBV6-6 CASSNPSQPQHF
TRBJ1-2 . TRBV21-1 CASSKLSGYTF
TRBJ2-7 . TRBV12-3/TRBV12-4 CASSLPRGEQYF
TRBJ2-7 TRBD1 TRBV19 CASSRRTGALLEQYF
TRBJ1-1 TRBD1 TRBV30 CAWSDPGQGDTEAFF